This entry lists 31 T cell receptor beta chains sequenced from one sample in a study of tumor-infiltrating lymphocytes in primary liver carcinoma (dated by TCRdb to the late 2010s). Sequenced on an Illumina HiSeq 2500. TCRbeta-specific cDNA was reverse-transcribed from about 0.45 ug total RNA using a constant-region primer and ProtoScript II reverse transcriptase. The TCRbeta libraries were prepared through three rounds of nested multiplex PCR following a slightly modified ARM-PCR procedure. Each of the first two PCR rounds ran for approximately 10 cycles using multiplex TRBV1-TRBV30 forward primers together with a Cbeta reverse primer. TCRdb passed the public sequencing reads through fastp at Q25 and MiXCR, retaining productive beta sequences. Rows are unified per CDR3 protein, each entry keeping the most common DNA and genes. Counted in this sample were about 350,000 distinct CDR3 sequences; approximately 64% of them appeared once. The ten largest clonotypes hold 5.5% to 7% of the sample.

TRIzol reagent was used to extract blood RNA from unsorted whole blood, while the DNeasy Blood & Tissue kit provided the germline DNA. Sequences were obtained from peripheral blood. Receptor source: a middle-aged man with primary liver carcinoma and hepatitis B virus infection.

As concerns this clonotype: Because the CDR3 is missing its conserved closing phenylalanine or tryptophan, this is likely a read error. The rearrangement links TRBV6-6 to TRBJ1-2; D call uncertain. Looked up from germline, CDR1 is MNHNY and CDR2 is SVGAGI (reference sequence). The ends were cut back, 9 bases at V and 5 bases at J, with 10 bases in the middle. This CDR3 spans 11 amino acids. This CDR3 reads CARSLAYGYTL. As DNA, the CDR3 is TGTGCCAGAAGTCTGGCTTATGGCTACACCCTC.

Written as DNA, the CDR3 is TGTGCCAGCAGCTTAGGGTTGGATTCGTGCGGCTACACCTTC. This encodes CASSLGLDSCGYTF. The rearrangement uses TRBV11-1 and TRBJ1-2; D is uncertain. V was pared by 1 base and J by 8 bases, with 14 bases between. The CDR3 runs to 14 residues. CDR1 and CDR2 (germline): SGHAT, FQDESV (reference sequence).

This clonotype has only one observation. At one boundary the junction diverges from the germline segment, which might be a read error. V is TRBV10-2 and J is TRBJ2-1, with TRBD2 matching 7 bases. Germline loops: CDR1 WSHSY, CDR2 SAAADI. The CDR3 is made up of 16 amino acids. CDR3 residues: CASTGEGGSSYNDQFF. CDR3 in DNA: TGCGCCAGCACGGGCGAAGGCGGGAGTTCCTACAATGATCAGTTCTTC.

This clonotype was recorded only once. A much bigger clone sits one base away, suggesting this may be a read error. Because it lacks the conserved phenylalanine or tryptophan at the end, this CDR3 is likely a read error. The genes are TRBV4-1 and TRBJ2-1, with 7 bases lining up with TRBD2. CDR1 and CDR2 (germline): MGHRA, YSYEKL. The CDR3 runs to 13 residues. V trimming: 4 bases; J trimming: 7 bases; junction bases outside the gene matches: 4. The CDR3 DNA is TGCGCCAGCAGCCGATATAGCGGGAATGAGCAGTTCCTC. Its protein is CASSRYSGNEQFL.

This clonotype was seen only once. Given a much more abundant clone one base away, this may be a read error. The J gene is TRBJ2-3, the V gene TRBV12-3 or TRBV12-4; D might be TRBD1 (5 bases). This CDR3 has 15 amino acids. V gave up 4 bases and J gave up 4 bases, with 15 bases separating them. Here the CDR3 DNA reads TGTGCCAGCAGTTCTCGGACAAGGGTCGCAGATACGCAGTATTTT. Translation gives CASSSRTRVADTQYF.

Worth noting for this clonotype: Since a much larger clone is just one base distant, this may be a read error. The V call is TRBV14, the J call TRBJ1-2; D gene uncertain. The length of the CDR3 is 13 residues. The germline CDR1 and CDR2 sequences are SGHDN and FVKESK. This CDR3 is CAGSQEFQSGYTF. CDR3 coding DNA: TGTGCCGGCAGCCAAGAATTCCAGAGCGGCTACACCTTC.

The rearrangement links TRBV11-2 to TRBJ2-3, with D maybe TRBD2 (6 bases). The CDR3 is 15 amino acids. Germline-derived CDR1 and CDR2 are SGHAT and FQNNGV. Trimming left V 1 base short and J 8 bases short, with 16 bases between. Written as DNA, the CDR3 is TGTGCCAGCAGCTTAGTGGCTAACGGGAGCGGTACGCAGTATTTT. Its protein product is CASSLVANGSGTQYF.

The chain carries TRBV29-1 and TRBJ1-1; 7 bases match TRBD1. Germline CDR1 is SQVTM and CDR2 is ANQGSEA. The CDR3 sequence is 13 residues long. The J segment lost 8 bases and the V segment lost 8 bases, leaving 14 bases of the junction unmatched. CDR3 residues: CSYQRGRVTEAFF. As DNA, the CDR3 is TGCAGCTATCAGAGGGGGCGCGTCACCGAAGCTTTCTTT. Complete variable domain (other parts from reference TRBV29-1 and TRBJ1-1): SAVISQKPSRDICQRGTSLTIQCQVDSQVTMMFWYRQQPGQSLTLIATANQGSEATYESGFVIDKFPISRPNLTFSTLTVSNMSPEDSSIYLCSYQRGRVTEAFFGQGTRLTVV.

With respect to this clonotype: The DNA is left out, because the CDR3 cannot be placed on it with certainty; the CDR3 is given as TCRdb lists it. The V gene is TRBV4-2, the J gene TRBJ2-2; no DNA check was done on the table's D call, TRBD1. CDR1 and CDR2 (germline): LGHNA, YNFKEQ. The CDR3 numbers 16 amino acids, ends counted. CDR3 in amino acids: CASSQVGTGNIGELFF.

This clonotype occurred many times. V usage is TRBV12-3 or TRBV12-4 and J usage is TRBJ2-7, with D tentatively TRBD1 or TRBD2 (5 bases each). The V end lost 6 bases, the J end lost 2 bases, and 8 bases lay between the germline ends. CDR3 length: 12 amino acids. CDR3 coding DNA: TGTGCCAGCAGGGGACGGACCTACGAGCAGTACTTC. Amino acid sequence: CASRGRTYEQYF.

Details on this clonotype: At one end the junction does not follow the germline gene, possibly because of a read error. The CDR3 nucleotides are TGTGTCAGCAGCACGAGACTAGCGGGACGAGAGACCCAGTACTTC. It translates to CVSSTRLAGRETQYF. This sequence joins TRBV11-2 and TRBJ2-5, with 11 bases identical to TRBD2. The CDR3 has 15 residues. The germline V gene has CDR1 SGHAT and CDR2 FQNNGV. The full variable domain, with the rest looked up from reference TRBV11-2 and TRBJ2-5, is EAGVAQSPRYKIIEKRQSVAFWCNPISGHATLYWYQQILGQGPKLLIQFQNNGVVDDSQLPKDRFSAERLKGVDSTLKIQPAKLEDSAVYLCVSSTRLAGRETQYFGPGTRLLVL.

Worth noting for this clonotype: One end of the junction does not line up with germline, which may come from a read error. This chain connects TRBV11-2 to TRBJ2-1; no firm D call. This CDR3 is built from 14 residues. CDR1 is SGHAT and CDR2 is FQNNGV in the germline V gene. CDR3: CASNLDERAREQFF. The CDR3 bases are TGTGCCAGCAACTTAGATGAGAGAGCGAGGGAGCAGTTCTTC.

This clonotype showed up just once. The V and J genes are TRBV11-2 and TRBJ2-5; D is unclear. CDR1 is SGHAT and CDR2 is FQNNGV in the germline V gene. The V gene lost 1 base and the J gene lost 3 bases, with 18 bases spanning the gap. This CDR3 has 17 amino acids. The chain's CDR3 is CASSLVYSWRMEETQYF. The CDR3, as DNA: TGTGCCAGCAGCTTAGTATATAGCTGGAGAATGGAAGAGACCCAGTACTTC.

To note about this clonotype: One base away lies a much larger clone, so this may be a sequencing read error. The genes are TRBV6-1 and TRBJ2-7, with TRBD1 identical over 8 bases. This CDR3 contains 14 residues. Germline trimming cut 5 bases from V and 4 bases from J; bases unmatched to any gene: 7. The germline V gene encodes CDR1 MNHNS and CDR2 SASEGT. The DNA of the CDR3 is TGTGCCAGCAGTCCCCGGAACAGGGGGTACGAGCAGTACTTC. Encoded protein: CASSPRNRGYEQYF.

A note on this clonotype: Sequence at one end of the junction differs from germline and may be a read error. V is TRBV11-2 and J is TRBJ1-2; tentatively, D is TRBD1 (5 bases). The CDR3 spans 14 residues. CDR1 and CDR2 from the germline V gene are SGHAT and FQNNGV. CDR3 bases: TGTGCCAGCAGTCCGGGGGGAGGGCGCTATGACTACACCTTC. Translation gives CASSPGGGRYDYTF.

On this clonotype: One end of the junction is discordant with germline, which a read error may explain. The V and J genes are TRBV11-2 and TRBJ2-1; D remains unclear. Germline-derived CDR1 and CDR2 are SGHAT and FQNNGV. The CDR3 totals 13 residues. The CDR3 DNA reads as TGTGCCAGCAGCCTAGATCGAGGAAGGAAGCAGTTCTTC. This sequence encodes CASSLDRGRKQFF. Looking up the rest from reference TRBV11-2 and TRBJ2-1 gives the full variable domain: EAGVAQSPRYKIIEKRQSVAFWCNPISGHATLYWYQQILGQGPKLLIQFQNNGVVDDSQLPKDRFSAERLKGVDSTLKIQPAKLEDSAVYLCASSLDRGRKQFFGPGTRLTVL.

As for this clonotype: This may be a read error: a much more frequent sequence differs by one nucleotide. The rearrangement uses TRBV4-3 and TRBJ2-5; D remains unclear. The germline gives CDR1 LGHNA, CDR2 YSLEER. V lost 1 base and J 4 bases, leaving 7 bases between the germline ends. The CDR3 loop spans 13 amino acids. The CDR3 is CASSQGLRETQYF. The CDR3 region has the DNA TGCGCCAGCAGCCAAGGGCTCCGAGAGACCCAGTACTTC.

Remarks on this clonotype: A read error is possible here, since a much larger clone lies one base away. The chain employs TRBV10-3 and TRBJ2-1, with TRBD2 identical over 8 bases. Per germline, CDR1 ENHRY and CDR2 SYGVKD. CDR3 size: 14 residues. The CDR3 here is CATTLGRDANEHFF. For the CDR3, the DNA is TGTGCCACCACCCTCGGGAGGGACGCAAATGAGCATTTCTTC.

In regard to this clonotype: One end of the junction fails to match germline, which may point to a read error. The gene calls are TRBV6-1 and TRBJ2-2; a possible D gene is TRBD2 (5 bases). CDR1 is MNHNS and CDR2 is SASEGT in the germline V gene. The CDR3 contains 16 residues. This CDR3 is CASSEYRGSHTRELFF. The CDR3 region has the DNA TGTGCCAGCAGTGAATATCGTGGGAGTCACACCAGGGAGCTGTTTTTT.

Notes on this clonotype: Since a much larger clone is just one base distant, this may be a read error. The V and J genes are TRBV6-6 and TRBJ1-6; no clear D. The CDR3 runs 15 residues. Germline V lookup: CDR1 MNHNY, CDR2 SVGAGI (reference sequence). V was shortened by 6 bases and J by 5 bases, with 14 bases between the two germline ends. The CDR3: CASSRVANNNSPLHF. DNA of the CDR3: TGTGCCAGCAGCAGAGTTGCAAACAATAATTCACCCCTCCACTTT.

Concerning this clonotype itself: Since a much larger clone is just one base distant, this may be a read error. CDR3 nucleotides: TGCGCCAGCAGCCAAGATACCGGGGGCGGCCAGTCCCAGCATTTT. Translation gives CASSQDTGGGQSQHF. J is TRBJ1-5 and V is TRBV4-2, with a possible D match to TRBD1 (6 bases). Germline-derived CDR1 and CDR2 are LGHNA and YNFKEQ. The CDR3 covers 15 residues.

The V gene is TRBV7-8, the J gene TRBJ2-1; 10 bases align to TRBD2. V shed 10 bases and J 8 bases; nucleotides not matched to a gene: 8. CDR1 SGHVS and CDR2 FQNEAQ come from the germline V gene. The CDR3 runs to 13 residues. CDR3 protein: CATVAGGWDEQFF. CDR3 nucleotide sequence: TGTGCCACCGTAGCGGGAGGTTGGGATGAGCAGTTCTTC.

The chain combines TRBV6-5 with TRBJ1-6; no clear D. Germline loops: CDR1 MNHEY, CDR2 SVGAGI. This CDR3 contains 12 residues. V was trimmed by 6 bases and J by 8 bases, leaving 8 bases between them. CDR3 sequence: CASRDPDSPLHF. CDR3 DNA: TGTGCCAGCAGAGACCCCGATTCACCCCTCCACTTT.

Details on this clonotype: This may stem from a read error, because a much larger clone lies one nucleotide away. The gene calls are TRBV12-3 or TRBV12-4 and TRBJ1-1; D is unresolved. CDR3 length: 12 amino acids. This chain's CDR3 is CASSPIETDAFF. CDR3 DNA sequence: TGTGCCAGCAGTCCCATTGAAACTGACGCTTTCTTT.

The table lists this clonotype with a count of one. The missing conserved phenylalanine or tryptophan at the end of this CDR3 makes a read error likely. This chain links TRBV6-1 with TRBJ1-2; D gene uncertain. V gave up 7 bases and J gave up 9 bases, with 18 bases separating them. This CDR3 comprises 13 residues. Germline-derived CDR1 and CDR2 are MNHNS and SASEGT. The CDR3 region is CASTQGRSWSYTS. In DNA form, the CDR3 reads TGTGCCAGCACTCAAGGACGGAGTTGGAGCTACACCTCC.

V usage is TRBV7-9 and J usage is TRBJ2-1; no clear D. CDR1 and CDR2 (germline): SEHNR, FQNEAQ (reference sequence). There are 17 residues in the CDR3. Trimming cost V 5 bases and J 0 bases, with 17 bases left between them. CDR3 in DNA: TGTGCCAGCAGCCCCTGGGTCGGTCGTAGCTCCTACAATGAGCAGTTCTTC. Protein: CASSPWVGRSSYNEQFF.

A remark on this clonotype: This is likely a read error, given that the CDR3 carries no conserved phenylalanine or tryptophan at its end. This sequence joins TRBV6-6 and TRBJ2-1, with 12 bases that match TRBD1. The ends lost 5 bases at V and 5 bases at J; junction bases unmatched: 7. The CDR3 sequence is 16 residues long. The germline V gene encodes CDR1 MNHNY and CDR2 SVGAGI (reference sequence). The CDR3 protein is CASSIPGTGGDNEQFI. As DNA, the CDR3 is TGTGCCAGCAGTATTCCCGGGACAGGGGGCGACAATGAGCAGTTCATC.

This clonotype was counted a few times. One base away lies a much larger clone, so this may be a sequencing read error. The rearrangement joins TRBV6-5 to TRBJ2-3; TRBD1 aligns across 7 bases. CDR1 and CDR2 (germline): MNHEY, SVGAGI. V dropped 1 base and J dropped 2; count of bases not matched to a gene: 9. This CDR3 has 17 amino acids. CDR3 sequence: CASSYFFNGQDTDTQYF. As DNA, the CDR3 is TGTGCCAGCAGTTACTTCTTTAATGGACAGGACACAGATACGCAGTATTTT.

Turning to this clonotype: An end of the junction does not agree with germline; a read error may underlie this. J is TRBJ2-7 and V is TRBV12-3 or TRBV12-4, with 11 bases matching TRBD2. The CDR3 covers 14 residues. CDR3 sequence reads: CASILAGGPHEQYF. DNA of the CDR3: TGTGCCAGCATTTTAGCGGGAGGGCCTCACGAGCAGTACTTC.

Points on this clonotype: This could be a read error, since a much larger clone is one nucleotide away. The gene calls are TRBV6-5 and TRBJ2-1, with 10 nucleotides matching TRBD2. In germline, CDR1 is MNHEY, CDR2 SVGAGI. The CDR3 has 15 residues. CDR3: CASSEAGGIYNEPFF. The CDR3 coding sequence is TGTGCCAGCTCCGAAGCGGGAGGGATCTACAATGAGCCGTTCTTC.

The chain recombines TRBV4-1 with TRBJ2-2; D is possibly TRBD2 (7 bases). Germline V gives CDR1 MGHRA, CDR2 YSYEKL. CDR3 length equals 17 residues. V was cut by 2 bases and J by 7 bases, with 20 bases left in between. Here the CDR3 reads CASSQYQRGAQNGELFF. For the CDR3, the DNA is TGCGCCAGCAGCCAATATCAACGGGGGGCCCAAAACGGGGAGCTGTTTTTT.